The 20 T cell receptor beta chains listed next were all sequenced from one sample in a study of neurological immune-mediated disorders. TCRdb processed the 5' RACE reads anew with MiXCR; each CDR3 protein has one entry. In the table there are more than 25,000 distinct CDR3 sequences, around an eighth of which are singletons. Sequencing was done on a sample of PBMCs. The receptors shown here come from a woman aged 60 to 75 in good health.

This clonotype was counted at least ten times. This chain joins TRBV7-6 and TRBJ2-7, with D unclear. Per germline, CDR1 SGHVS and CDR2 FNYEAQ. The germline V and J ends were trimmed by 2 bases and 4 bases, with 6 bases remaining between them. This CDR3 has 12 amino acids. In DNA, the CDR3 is TGTGCCAGCAGCTTATACCAATACGAGCAGTACTTC. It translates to CASSLYQYEQYF.

CDR3 sequence (DNA): TGTGCCAGCAAATTGGCATCCCGGGGAGAATCCGGGGAGCTGTTTTTT. Translated, it gives CASKLASRGESGELFF. The rearrangement links TRBV6-1 to TRBJ2-2; D perhaps matches TRBD2 (5 bases). Germline V gene data show CDR1 as MNHNS and CDR2 as SASEGT. Trimming cost V 7 bases and J 6 bases, with 21 bases left between them. This CDR3 is 16 amino acids long.

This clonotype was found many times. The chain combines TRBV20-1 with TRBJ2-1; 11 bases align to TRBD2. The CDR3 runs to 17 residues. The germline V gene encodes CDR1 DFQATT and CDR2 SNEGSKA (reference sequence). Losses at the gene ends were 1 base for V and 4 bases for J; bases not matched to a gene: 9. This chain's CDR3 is CSARGVASGGPYNEQFF. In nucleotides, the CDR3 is TGCAGTGCTAGAGGGGTGGCTAGCGGGGGGCCATACAATGAGCAGTTCTTC.

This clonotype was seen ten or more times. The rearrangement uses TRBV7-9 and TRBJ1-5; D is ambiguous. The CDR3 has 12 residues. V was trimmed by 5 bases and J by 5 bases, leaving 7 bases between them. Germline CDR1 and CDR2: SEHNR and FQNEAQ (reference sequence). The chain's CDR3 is CASSPTDQPQHF. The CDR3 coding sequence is TGTGCCAGCAGCCCGACTGATCAGCCCCAGCATTTT.

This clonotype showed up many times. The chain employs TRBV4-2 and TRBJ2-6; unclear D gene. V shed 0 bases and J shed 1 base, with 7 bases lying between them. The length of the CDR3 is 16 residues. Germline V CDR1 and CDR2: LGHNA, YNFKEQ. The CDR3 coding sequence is TGTGCCAGCAGCCAAGATGTCGTTTCTGGGGCCAACGTCCTGACTTTC. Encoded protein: CASSQDVVSGANVLTF.

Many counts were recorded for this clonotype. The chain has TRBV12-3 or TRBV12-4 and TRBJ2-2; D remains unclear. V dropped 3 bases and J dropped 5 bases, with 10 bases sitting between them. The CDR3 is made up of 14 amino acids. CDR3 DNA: TGTGCCAGCAGTTTTCGGCGGTCGACCGGGGAGCTGTTTTTT. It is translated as CASSFRRSTGELFF.

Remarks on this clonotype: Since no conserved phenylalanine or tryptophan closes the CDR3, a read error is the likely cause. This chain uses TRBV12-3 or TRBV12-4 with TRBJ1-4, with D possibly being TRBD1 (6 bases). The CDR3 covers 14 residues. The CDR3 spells CSSGPTGGNEKLFY. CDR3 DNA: TGTTCCAGCGGGCCGACAGGCGGGAATGAAAAACTGTTTTAT.

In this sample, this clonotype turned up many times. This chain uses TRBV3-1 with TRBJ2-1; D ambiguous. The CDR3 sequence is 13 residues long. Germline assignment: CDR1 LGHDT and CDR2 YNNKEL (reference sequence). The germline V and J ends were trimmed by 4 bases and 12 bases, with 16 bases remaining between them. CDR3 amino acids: CASSPSPGPGQFF. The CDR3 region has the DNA TGTGCCAGCAGCCCCTCCCCCGGGCCAGGGCAGTTCTTC.

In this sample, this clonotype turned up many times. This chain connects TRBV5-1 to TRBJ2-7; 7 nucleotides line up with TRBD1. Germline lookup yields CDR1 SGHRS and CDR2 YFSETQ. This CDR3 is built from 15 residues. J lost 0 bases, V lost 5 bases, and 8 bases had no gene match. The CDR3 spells CASREDRVVSYEQYF. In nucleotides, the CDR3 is TGCGCCAGCAGGGAAGACAGGGTAGTCTCCTACGAGCAGTACTTC.

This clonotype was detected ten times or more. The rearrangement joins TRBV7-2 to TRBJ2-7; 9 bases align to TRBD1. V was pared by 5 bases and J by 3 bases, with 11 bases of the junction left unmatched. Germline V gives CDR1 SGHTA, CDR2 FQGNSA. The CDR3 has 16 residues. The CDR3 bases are TGTGCCAGCAGCCCCCAACCTCCGGGACAGGGCTACGAGCAGTACTTC. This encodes CASSPQPPGQGYEQYF. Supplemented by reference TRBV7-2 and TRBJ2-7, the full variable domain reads GAGVSQSPSNKVTEKGKDVELRCDPISGHTALYWYRQSLGQGLEFLIYFQGNSAPDKSGLPSDRFSAERTGGSVSTLTIQRTQQEDSAVYLCASSPQPPGQGYEQYFGPGTRLTVT.

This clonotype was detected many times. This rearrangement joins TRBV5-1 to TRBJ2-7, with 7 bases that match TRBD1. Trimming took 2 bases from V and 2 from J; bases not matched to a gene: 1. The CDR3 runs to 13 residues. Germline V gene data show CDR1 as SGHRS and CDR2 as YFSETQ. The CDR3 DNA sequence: TGCGCCAGCAGCTTTGGACAGGCCTACGAGCAGTACTTC. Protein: CASSFGQAYEQYF.

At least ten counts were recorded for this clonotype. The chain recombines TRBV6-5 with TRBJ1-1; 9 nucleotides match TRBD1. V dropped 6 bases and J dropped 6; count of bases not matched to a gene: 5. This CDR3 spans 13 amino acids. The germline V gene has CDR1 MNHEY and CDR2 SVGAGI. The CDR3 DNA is TGTGCCAGCAGGGAACAGGGGGCTTCTGAAGCTTTCTTT. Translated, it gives CASREQGASEAFF.

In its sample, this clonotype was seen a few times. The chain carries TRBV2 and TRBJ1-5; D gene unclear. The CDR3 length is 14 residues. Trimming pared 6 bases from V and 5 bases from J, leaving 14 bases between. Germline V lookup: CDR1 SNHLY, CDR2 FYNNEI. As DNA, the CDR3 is TGTGCCAGCAGCTGGGAATCCGGAGATCAGCCCCAGCATTTT. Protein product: CASSWESGDQPQHF.

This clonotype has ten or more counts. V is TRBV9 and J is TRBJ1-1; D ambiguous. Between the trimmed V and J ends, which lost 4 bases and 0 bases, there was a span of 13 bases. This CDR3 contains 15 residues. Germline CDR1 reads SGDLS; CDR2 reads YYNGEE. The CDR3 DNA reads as TGTGCCAGCAGCCCGACTGGGTCTATGAACACTGAAGCTTTCTTT. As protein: CASSPTGSMNTEAFF.

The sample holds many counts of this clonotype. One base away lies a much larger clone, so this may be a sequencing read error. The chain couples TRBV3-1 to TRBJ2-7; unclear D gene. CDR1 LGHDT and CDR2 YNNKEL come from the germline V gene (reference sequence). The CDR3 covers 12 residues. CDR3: CASNQVSEQPYF. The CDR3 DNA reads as TGTGCCAGCAACCAAGTATCAGAGCAGCCGTACTTC.

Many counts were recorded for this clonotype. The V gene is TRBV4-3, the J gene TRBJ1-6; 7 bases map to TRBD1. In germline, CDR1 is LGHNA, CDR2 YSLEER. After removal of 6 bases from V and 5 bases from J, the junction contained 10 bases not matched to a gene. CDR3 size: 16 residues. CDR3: CASSRDREFNNSPLHF. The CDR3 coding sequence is TGCGCCAGCAGTCGAGACAGGGAGTTTAATAATTCACCCCTCCACTTT.

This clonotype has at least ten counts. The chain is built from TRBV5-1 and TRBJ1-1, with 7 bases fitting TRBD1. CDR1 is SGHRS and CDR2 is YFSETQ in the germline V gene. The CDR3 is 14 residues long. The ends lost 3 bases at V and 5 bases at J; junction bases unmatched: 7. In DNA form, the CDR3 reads TGCGCCAGCAGCTCATCAACAGGGGAGACTGAAGCTTTCTTT. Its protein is CASSSSTGETEAFF. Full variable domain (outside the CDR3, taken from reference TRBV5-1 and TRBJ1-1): KAGVTQTPRYLIKTRGQQVTLSCSPISGHRSVSWYQQTPGQGLQFLFEYFSETQRNKGNFPGRFSGRQFSNSRSEMNVSTLELGDSALYLCASSSSTGETEAFFGQGTRLTVV.

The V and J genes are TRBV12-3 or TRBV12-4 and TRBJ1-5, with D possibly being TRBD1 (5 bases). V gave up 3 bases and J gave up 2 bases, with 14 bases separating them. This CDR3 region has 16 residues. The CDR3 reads CASSLGVVQGNQPQHF. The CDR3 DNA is TGTGCCAGCAGTTTGGGGGTTGTACAGGGCAATCAGCCCCAGCATTTT.

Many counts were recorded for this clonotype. CDR3 nucleotide sequence: TGCGCCAGCCGGGACAGCAGGGGTAACTATGGCTACACCTTC. Protein: CASRDSRGNYGYTF. The chain couples TRBV5-1 to TRBJ1-2; TRBD1 matches 7 bases. V lost 7 bases, J lost 1 base, and 7 bases stayed unmatched. Germline CDR1 reads SGHRS; CDR2 reads YFSETQ. This CDR3 comprises 14 residues.

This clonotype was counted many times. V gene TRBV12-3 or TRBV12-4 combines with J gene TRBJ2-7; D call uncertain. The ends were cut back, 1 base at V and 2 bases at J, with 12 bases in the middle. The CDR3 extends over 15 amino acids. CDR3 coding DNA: TGTGCCAGCAGTTTAGGGGCACGGAACCCCTACGAGCAGTACTTC. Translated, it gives CASSLGARNPYEQYF.